These 8 T cell receptor beta chains came from one sample sequenced in a study of blood T cell repertoires in COVID-19. TCRdb's copy holds only in-frame clones and misses some; the assay was immunoSEQ multiplex PCR. The table records more than 140,000 clones, around four fifths of them present only once. Sequenced: peripheral blood. Receptor source: a human donor in a cohort sampled during active COVID-19.

The V and J genes are TRBV7-3 and TRBJ2-1; D might be TRBD2 (5 bases). The V end lost 3 bases, the J end lost 5 bases, and 11 bases lay between the germline ends. The CDR3 sequence is 14 residues long. Germline loops: CDR1 SGHTA, CDR2 FQGTGA. This chain's CDR3 is CASSLSGLNNEQFF. CDR3 sequence (DNA): TGTGCCAGCAGCTTGAGCGGCCTGAACAATGAGCAGTTCTTC.

The sample holds a few counts of this clone. One end of the junction varies from germline; a read error may be responsible. V is TRBV6-1 and J is TRBJ2-7; 10 bases match TRBD1. This CDR3 comprises 15 residues. Per germline, CDR1 MNHNS and CDR2 SASEGT. CDR3 protein: CASGELGQGYGEQYF. The DNA for the CDR3 is TGTGCCAGCGGTGAACTGGGACAGGGGTATGGCGAGCAGTACTTC.

This chain joins TRBV6-1 and TRBJ2-7; perhaps TRBD1 as D (6 bases). Between the trimmed V and J ends, which lost 2 bases and 2 bases, there was a span of 13 bases. Germline V gives CDR1 MNHNS, CDR2 SASEGT. This CDR3 comprises 15 residues. The CDR3 bases are TGTGCCAGCAGTGAACTACTGGACAGAGCCTACGAGCAGTACTTC. It encodes CASSELLDRAYEQYF.

This clone was seen once. The chain recombines TRBV9 with TRBJ1-6, with 10 positions matching TRBD1. Germline values: CDR1 SGDLS, CDR2 YYNGEE. CDR3 size: 17 residues. The ends lost 4 bases at V and 7 bases at J; junction bases unmatched: 11. The CDR3: CASSSSPRQGANSPLHF. The CDR3, as DNA: TGTGCCAGCAGCTCTTCTCCCAGACAGGGGGCGAATTCACCCCTCCACTTT.

The chain uses TRBV6-5 and TRBJ1-5; TRBD1 matches at 9 bases. Germline V gene data show CDR1 as MNHEY and CDR2 as SVGAGI. CDR3 size: 14 residues. After removal of 7 bases from V and 7 bases from J, the junction contained 8 bases not matched to a gene. CDR3 DNA: TGTGCCAGCATACAACAGGGGGCCGGGCAGCCCCAGCATTTT. The encoded protein is CASIQQGAGQPQHF.

V and J are TRBV11-2 and TRBJ2-3; TRBD2 is a possible D gene (6 bases). With 3 bases removed from V and 6 bases from J, the gap between germline ends came to 16 bases. Germline values: CDR1 SGHAT, CDR2 FQNNGV. This CDR3 spans 15 amino acids. This chain's CDR3 is CASSLYAGGLDTQYF. DNA of the CDR3: TGTGCCAGCAGCTTGTACGCAGGAGGGCTGGATACGCAGTATTTT. Complete variable domain (other parts from reference TRBV11-2 and TRBJ2-3): EAGVAQSPRYKIIEKRQSVAFWCNPISGHATLYWYQQILGQGPKLLIQFQNNGVVDDSQLPKDRFSAERLKGVDSTLKIQPAKLEDSAVYLCASSLYAGGLDTQYFGPGTRLTVL.

V is TRBV4-1 and J is TRBJ2-7; weak D call: TRBD1 (7 bases). This CDR3 has 17 amino acids. V gave up 0 bases and J gave up 7 bases, with 22 bases separating them. The germline gives CDR1 MGHRA, CDR2 YSYEKL. CDR3 sequence: CASSQESKGAGMREQYF. The CDR3 DNA reads TGCGCCAGCAGCCAAGAATCGAAGGGGGCGGGGATGAGGGAGCAGTACTTC.

V usage is TRBV28 and J usage is TRBJ2-1; 8 positions match TRBD2. From germline, CDR1 is MDHEN and CDR2 SYDVKM. The CDR3 contains 15 residues. J was trimmed by 7 bases and V by 5 bases; bases with no gene match: 10. The CDR3 DNA reads TGTGCCAGCAGTCTCAATGGCGGGAGGAAAAATGAGCAGTTCTTC. Amino acid sequence: CASSLNGGRKNEQFF.